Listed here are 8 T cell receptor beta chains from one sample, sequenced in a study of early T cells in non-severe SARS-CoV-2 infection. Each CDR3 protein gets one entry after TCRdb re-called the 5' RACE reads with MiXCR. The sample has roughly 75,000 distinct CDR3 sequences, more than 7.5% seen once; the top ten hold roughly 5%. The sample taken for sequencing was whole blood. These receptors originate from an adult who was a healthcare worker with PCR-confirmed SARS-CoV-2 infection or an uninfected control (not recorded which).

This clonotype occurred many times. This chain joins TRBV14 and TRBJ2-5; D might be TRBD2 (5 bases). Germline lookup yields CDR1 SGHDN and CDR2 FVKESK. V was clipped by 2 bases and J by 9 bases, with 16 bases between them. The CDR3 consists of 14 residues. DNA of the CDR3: TGTGCCAGCAGCCAACCCCTTGGGAACGGGGCCCAGTACTTC. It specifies CASSQPLGNGAQYF.

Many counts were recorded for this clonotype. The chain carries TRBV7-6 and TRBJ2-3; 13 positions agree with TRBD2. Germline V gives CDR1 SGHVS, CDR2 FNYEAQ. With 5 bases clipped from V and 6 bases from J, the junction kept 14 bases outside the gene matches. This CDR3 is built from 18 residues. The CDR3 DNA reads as TGTGCCAGCAGCCGCCCCCCGGGACTAGCGGGGACCCGCGATACGCAGTATTTT. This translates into CASSRPPGLAGTRDTQYF.

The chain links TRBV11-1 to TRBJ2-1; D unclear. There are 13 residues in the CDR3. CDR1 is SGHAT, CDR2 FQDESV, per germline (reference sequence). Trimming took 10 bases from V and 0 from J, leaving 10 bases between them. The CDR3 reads CATAIASYNEQFF. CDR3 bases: TGTGCCACCGCTATAGCCTCCTACAATGAGCAGTTCTTC.

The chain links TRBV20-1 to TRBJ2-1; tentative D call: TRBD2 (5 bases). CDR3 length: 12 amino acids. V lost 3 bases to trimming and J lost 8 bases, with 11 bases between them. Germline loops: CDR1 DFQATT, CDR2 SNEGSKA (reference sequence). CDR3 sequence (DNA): TGCAGTGCTAGTGAGCAGCGGCATGAGCAGTTCTTC. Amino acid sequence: CSASEQRHEQFF.

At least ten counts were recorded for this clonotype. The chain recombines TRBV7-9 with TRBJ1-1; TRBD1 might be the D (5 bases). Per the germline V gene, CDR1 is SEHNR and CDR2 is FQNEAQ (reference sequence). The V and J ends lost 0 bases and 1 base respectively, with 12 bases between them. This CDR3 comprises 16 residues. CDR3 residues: CASSLASLDKNTEAFF. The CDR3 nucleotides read TGTGCCAGCAGCTTAGCCTCCCTGGACAAGAACACTGAAGCTTTCTTT.

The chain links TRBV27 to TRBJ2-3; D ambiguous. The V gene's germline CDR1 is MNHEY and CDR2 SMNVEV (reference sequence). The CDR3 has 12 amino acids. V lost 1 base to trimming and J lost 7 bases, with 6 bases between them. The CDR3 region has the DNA TGTGCCAGCAGTTTATTTGGAAATACGCAGTATTTT. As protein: CASSLFGNTQYF.

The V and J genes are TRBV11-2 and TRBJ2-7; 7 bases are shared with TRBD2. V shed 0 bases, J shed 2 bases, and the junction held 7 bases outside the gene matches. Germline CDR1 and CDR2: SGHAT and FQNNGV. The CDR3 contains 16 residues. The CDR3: CASSLELAGAPYEQYF. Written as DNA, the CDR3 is TGTGCCAGCAGCTTAGAACTGGCGGGAGCTCCCTACGAGCAGTACTTC.

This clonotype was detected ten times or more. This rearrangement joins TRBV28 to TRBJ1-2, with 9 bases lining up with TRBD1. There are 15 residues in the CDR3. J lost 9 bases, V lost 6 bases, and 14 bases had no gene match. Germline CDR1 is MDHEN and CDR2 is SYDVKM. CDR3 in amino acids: CASSRDRARQLSYTF. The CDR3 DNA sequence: TGTGCCAGCAGCCGGGACAGGGCCCGCCAGTTGAGCTACACCTTC.